This TCR beta chain appears in the sequencing data of a study of a mutant IDH1 vaccine in newly diagnosed glioma. Study context: Radiotherapy alone preceded vaccination by 4-6 weeks; alternatively, vaccination started with temozolomide cycles. Previous care, which was radiotherapy, temozolomide, or both, most often involved both. Study-wide results and limits: Changes in top peripheral clonotypes did not appear linked to pseudoprogression.

The time point: week 11, during vaccination. Doses of 300 ug of mutant IDH1 20-mer peptide were given with topical imiquimod. A few counts support this clone. What it recognizes is unknown. Sequencing was performed with immunoSEQ multiplex PCR; in TCRdb, only in-frame clones are kept and a portion is missing. Of about 39,000 clones listed, roughly 80% are singletons. The clonotype comes from a woman in her 30s with glioma. Some clones in this sample may be carry-over from other donors' samples. The sequencing here drew on peripheral blood mononuclear cells (PBMCs), taken from a glioma patient whose treatment included an IDH1 peptide vaccine.

This CDR3 reads CASSERGGDRGRVMVSEKLFF. Here the CDR3 DNA reads TGTGCCAGCAGTGAACGGGGAGGAGACAGGGGGCGAGTGATGGTCAGTGAAAAACTGTTTTTT. This rearrangement joins TRBV6-1 to TRBJ1-4; 10 bases fit TRBD1. The germline V gene has CDR1 MNHNS and CDR2 SASEGT. J gave up 7 bases and V 2 bases, and 22 bases lay outside the gene matches. The CDR3 contains 21 residues.